Following are 6 T cell receptor beta chains from one sample sequenced in a study of memory B cells and T cells in multiple sclerosis. These TCRs are of unknown antigen specificity. Libraries were prepared by immunoSEQ multiplex PCR; TCRdb keeps only in-frame clonotypes and omits some of them. The sample has 30,000 to 40,000 clones; about 82% are singletons. After stimulus-free culture, autoproliferating CFSE-dim and non-proliferating CFSE-high T cells were sequenced separately. Replicate wells were pooled after 7 days of stimulus-free culture of under 5.5x10^7 CFSE-labeled PBMCs. Sequenced material: PBMCs from blood kept in culture. These receptors all stem from a human donor with multiple sclerosis.

V is TRBV2 and J is TRBJ1-5; 7 nucleotides align to TRBD1. The CDR3 extends over 13 amino acids. In germline, CDR1 is SNHLY, CDR2 FYNNEI. Unmatched junction bases numbered 4, after V lost 5 bases and J lost 6 bases. The CDR3 sequence is CASSRGGGQPQHF. CDR3 sequence (DNA): TGTGCCAGCAGTCGAGGGGGCGGTCAGCCCCAGCATTTT.

The chain couples TRBV6-1 to TRBJ2-7; maybe TRBD1 (5 bases). Trimming removed 6 bases from V and 3 bases from J, with 15 bases in between. The CDR3 consists of 14 residues. Germline V lookup: CDR1 MNHNS, CDR2 SASEGT. CDR3 bases: TGTGCCAGCAGGGGCAGGGTCATTCTCTACGAGCAGTACTTC. It encodes CASRGRVILYEQYF.

This chain connects TRBV2 to TRBJ2-6; no reliable D call. The CDR3 consists of 16 residues. From germline, CDR1 is SNHLY and CDR2 FYNNEI. The V end was cut by 3 bases, the J end by 0 bases, with 9 bases between. This CDR3 reads CASSDWTDSGANVLTF. Here the CDR3 DNA reads TGTGCCAGCAGTGACTGGACGGACTCTGGGGCCAACGTCCTGACTTTC.

This chain links TRBV10-1 with TRBJ1-1; tentatively, D is TRBD1 (5 bases). The V gene's germline CDR1 is WNHNN and CDR2 SYGVQD (reference sequence). V shed 6 bases and J shed 7 bases, with 15 bases lying between them. This CDR3 region has 13 residues. This CDR3 reads CASRADSQLEAFF. Here the CDR3 DNA reads TGCGCCAGCAGAGCAGACAGCCAACTTGAAGCTTTCTTT.

This chain uses TRBV30 with TRBJ2-3; a possible D gene is TRBD2 (6 bases). Trimming took 2 bases from V and 5 from J, leaving 17 bases between them. Germline CDR1 GTSNPN, CDR2 SVGIG (reference sequence). CDR3 length equals 15 residues. CDR3 sequence (DNA): TGTGCCTGGAGTTACTCAGGCCTCGGGGGAGATACGCAGTATTTT. This encodes CAWSYSGLGGDTQYF.

The chain has TRBV7-9 and TRBJ2-2; D possibly corresponds to TRBD1 (6 bases). Looked up from germline, CDR1 is SEHNR and CDR2 is FQNEAQ (reference sequence). This CDR3 region has 15 residues. Trimming removed 5 bases at V and 6 bases at J, with 16 bases between. The CDR3 here is CASSIQGVVSGELFF. The CDR3 DNA sequence: TGTGCCAGCAGCATACAGGGTGTTGTATCCGGGGAGCTGTTTTTT.